These T cell receptor beta chains were read from a single sample in a study of a mutant IDH1 vaccine in newly diagnosed glioma. The repertoire was sequenced with immunoSEQ multiplex PCR; TCRdb's copy has only in-frame clones and lacks some. The table shows fewer than 85,000 clones, with 65% to 90% occurring only once. Specimen: PBMCs, collected from a glioma patient treated with radiotherapy, temozolomide or both. The receptor source for this set is a man aged 25 to 45 with glioma. Both conserved end residues are part of each CDR3. D genes are given only for firm matches. Not all rows give a size; the values are once, few, many and, for expanded clones, a class.

j_call | cdr3_length | d_call | v_call | clone_size | cdr3_aa | cdr3_nt
TRBJ1-6 | 17 | TRBD1 | TRBV19 | few | CASSIINPGQGGSPLHF | TGTGCCAGTAGTATAATTAATCCGGGACAGGGCGGCTCACCCCTCCACTTT
TRBJ2-2 | 15 | . | TRBV9 | . | CASSPDSLATGELFF | TGTGCCAGCAGCCCCGACAGCCTCGCCACCGGGGAGCTGTTTTTT
TRBJ2-2 | 14 | TRBD1 | TRBV6-5 | . | CASSYDREAGELFF | TGTGCCAGCAGTTACGACAGGGAAGCCGGGGAGCTGTTTTTT
TRBJ1-1 | 11 | . | TRBV6-5 | . | CASRQTGPAFF | TGTGCCAGCAGGCAGACAGGTCCCGCTTTCTTT
TRBJ2-2 | 17 | TRBD2 | TRBV15 | . | CATSRDPSGVYTGELFF | TGTGCCACCAGCAGAGACCCTAGCGGGGTTTACACCGGGGAGCTGTTTTTT
TRBJ1-1 | 13 | . | TRBV29-1 | . | CSVWDFYVAEAFF | TGCAGCGTCTGGGACTTTTACGTGGCTGAAGCTTTCTTT
TRBJ1-1 | 16 | . | TRBV28 | . | CASRTTPGGGYTEAFF | TGTGCCAGTAGGACCACACCCGGGGGAGGGTACACTGAAGCTTTCTTT
TRBJ1-2 | 16 | TRBD1 | TRBV18 | . | CASSPPGRGPMYGYTF | TGTGCCAGCTCACCACCGGGAAGGGGGCCAATGTATGGCTACACCTTC
TRBJ1-4 | 16 | . | TRBV5-4 | . | CASSWAPSATNEKLFF | TGTGCCAGCAGCTGGGCACCTTCTGCAACTAATGAAAAACTGTTTTTT
TRBJ2-7 | 12 | . | TRBV5-5 | . | CASSFTGLEQYF | TGTGCCAGCAGCTTTACAGGGCTCGAGCAGTACTTC
TRBJ1-2 | 16 | . | TRBV4-1 | few | CASSPGREGVGYGYTF | TGCGCCAGCAGCCCAGGACGAGAGGGTGTCGGCTATGGCTACACCTTC
TRBJ1-1 | 13 | . | TRBV29-1 | once | CSVAGRMNTEAFF | TGCAGCGTGGCGGGACGGATGAACACTGAAGCTTTCTTT
TRBJ1-2 | 12 | . | TRBV19 | few | CASSIVGSGYTF | TGTGCCAGTAGTATAGTCGGCTCTGGCTACACCTTC
TRBJ1-5 | 16 | . | TRBV6-1 | few | CASSEQVWTSNQPQHF | TGTGCCAGCAGTGAACAGGTGTGGACAAGCAATCAGCCCCAGCATTTT
TRBJ2-1 | 19 | TRBD1 | TRBV19 | . | CASSLGDRGHVENYNEQFF | TGTGCCAGTAGTCTGGGGGACAGGGGTCATGTCGAAAACTACAATGAGCAGTTCTTC
TRBJ2-5 | 15 | . | TRBV10-2 | . | CASSESPRARETQYF | TGCGCCAGCAGTGAGTCGCCGAGGGCTCGGGAGACCCAGTACTTC
TRBJ1-5 | 15 | . | TRBV5-3 | few | CARSSSDGSNQPQHF | TGTGCCAGAAGCAGCTCCGACGGCTCCAATCAGCCCCAGCATTTT
TRBJ1-1 | 17 | . | TRBV18 | once | CASSRASDGGWTAEAFF | TGTGCCAGCTCACGGGCGTCCGATGGAGGTTGGACGGCTGAAGCTTTCTTT
TRBJ1-2 | 13 | . | TRBV9 | . | CASGGWSVYGYTF | TGTGCCAGCGGGGGTTGGTCCGTCTATGGCTACACCTTC
TRBJ2-5 | 14 | TRBD1 | TRBV19 | . | CASRKGANQETQYF | TGTGCCAGTAGGAAGGGGGCGAACCAAGAGACCCAGTACTTC
TRBJ1-3 | 13 | . | TRBV29-1 | once | CSVEHGSGNTIYF | TGCAGCGTTGAACACGGGTCTGGAAACACCATATATTTT
TRBJ1-1 | 18 | . | TRBV4-2 | . | CASSGMRGGDFGGTEAFF | TGTGCCAGCAGCGGAATGCGAGGTGGAGACTTCGGGGGCACTGAAGCTTTCTTT
TRBJ2-4 | 15 | . | TRBV18 | . | CASSPPGLAKNIQYF | TGTGCCAGCTCACCGCCAGGCCTAGCCAAAAACATTCAGTACTTC
TRBJ1-1 | 13 | . | TRBV14 | . | CASSQEVLKGAFF | TGTGCCAGCAGCCAAGAGGTTCTTAAAGGAGCTTTCTTT
TRBJ1-5 | 14 | . | TRBV18 | . | CASSPTNSNQPQHF | TGTGCCAGCTCACCGACTAATAGCAATCAGCCCCAGCATTTT
TRBJ2-3 | 15 | TRBD1 | TRBV5-6 | . | CASSLDRGPTDTQYF | TGTGCCAGCAGCTTGGACAGGGGCCCCACAGATACGCAGTATTTT
TRBJ1-1 | 10 | . | TRBV10-1 | . | CASDSGEAFF | TGCGCCAGCGACAGCGGGGAAGCTTTCTTT
TRBJ1-2 | 16 | TRBD1 | TRBV5-1 | . | CASSPGMDRGGYGYTF | TGCGCCAGCAGCCCCGGAATGGACAGGGGTGGATATGGCTACACCTTC
TRBJ1-6 | 15 | . | TRBV7-9 | once | CASSLPWGNNSPLHF | TGTGCCAGCAGCTTACCCTGGGGAAATAATTCGCCCCTCCACTTT
TRBJ2-5 | 13 | . | TRBV2 | . | CASSRSGEETQYF | TGTGCCAGCAGTCGGTCAGGCGAAGAGACCCAGTACTTC
TRBJ2-7 | 16 | TRBD2 | TRBV11-2 | . | CASSSISGRVSYEQYF | TGTGCCAGCAGTTCCATTAGCGGGAGAGTCTCCTACGAGCAGTACTTC
TRBJ2-1 | 15 | TRBD1 | TRBV13 | . | CASSNRDRGYNEQFF | TGTGCCAGCAGCAACCGGGACAGGGGATACAATGAGCAGTTCTTC
TRBJ2-3 | 16 | TRBD2 | TRBV11-2 | . | CASSSYSGGAVDTQYF | TGTGCCAGCAGCTCCTATAGCGGGGGGGCTGTAGATACGCAGTATTTT
TRBJ1-4 | 11 | . | TRBV5-1 | . | CASSLGEKLFF | TGCGCCAGCAGCTTGGGGGAAAAACTGTTTTTT
TRBJ1-5 | 15 | . | TRBV2 | . | CASSEDRHSNQPQHF | TGTGCCAGCAGTGAAGACAGACATAGCAATCAGCCCCAGCATTTT
TRBJ2-1 | 15 | . | TRBV5-6 | . | CASSLERSGYNEQFF | TGTGCCAGCAGCTTGGAGAGGTCAGGGTACAATGAGCAGTTCTTC
TRBJ1-1 | 13 | . | TRBV19 | . | CASSTGVNTEAFF | TGTGCCAGTAGTACGGGGGTGAACACTGAAGCTTTCTTT
TRBJ2-1 | 12 | . | TRBV7-2 | . | CASSRRDNEQFF | TGTGCCAGCAGCCGCCGGGACAATGAGCAGTTCTTC
TRBJ1-2 | 13 | . | TRBV7-2 | . | CASSFGLEYGYTF | TGTGCCAGCAGCTTTGGACTAGAGTATGGCTACACCTTC
TRBJ1-1 | 14 | . | TRBV11-2 | few | CASSLDRRGTEAFF | TGTGCCAGCAGCTTAGATAGGCGGGGCACTGAAGCTTTCTTT
TRBJ2-5 | 16 | TRBD1 | TRBV11-2 | . | CASSLGTAFYQETQYF | TGTGCCAGCAGCCTTGGGACAGCTTTCTACCAAGAGACCCAGTACTTC